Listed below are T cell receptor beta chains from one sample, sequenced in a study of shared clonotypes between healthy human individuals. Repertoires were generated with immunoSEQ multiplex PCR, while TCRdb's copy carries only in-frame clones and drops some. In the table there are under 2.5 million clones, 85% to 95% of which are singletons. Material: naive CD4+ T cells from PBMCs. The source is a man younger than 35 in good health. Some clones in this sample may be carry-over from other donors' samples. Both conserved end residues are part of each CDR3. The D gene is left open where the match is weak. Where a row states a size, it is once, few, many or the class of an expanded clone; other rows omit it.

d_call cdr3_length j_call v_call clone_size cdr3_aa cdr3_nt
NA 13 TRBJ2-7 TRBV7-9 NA CASSFIASYEQYF TGTGCCAGCAGCTTTATCGCTTCCTACGAGCAGTACTTC
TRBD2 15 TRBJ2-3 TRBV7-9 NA CASSFAGVRTDTQYF TGTGCCAGCAGCTTTGCGGGAGTGAGGACAGATACGCAGTATTTT
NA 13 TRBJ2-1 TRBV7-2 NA CASSRASHNEQFF TGTGCCAGCAGCCGCGCCTCGCACAATGAGCAGTTCTTC
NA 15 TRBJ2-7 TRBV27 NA CASSFHGSNSYEQYF TGTGCCAGCAGTTTCCACGGGTCAAACTCCTACGAGCAGTACTTC
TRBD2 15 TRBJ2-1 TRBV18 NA CASSPSGLAVNEQFF TGTGCCAGCTCACCATCGGGACTAGCTGTGAATGAGCAGTTCTTC
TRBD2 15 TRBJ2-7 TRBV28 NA CASTSAGTSFSEQYF TGTGCCAGCACATCGGCCGGGACTAGCTTCTCCGAGCAGTACTTC
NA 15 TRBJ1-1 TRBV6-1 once CAREGQGDLGTEAFF TGTGCCAGGGAGGGACAAGGGGATCTTGGCACTGAAGCTTTCTTT
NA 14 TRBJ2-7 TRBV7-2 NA CASSQKQGIYEQYF TGTGCCAGCAGCCAGAAACAGGGAATCTACGAGCAGTACTTC
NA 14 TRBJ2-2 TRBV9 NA CASSVRVGTGELFF TGTGCCAGCAGCGTCAGGGTTGGCACCGGGGAGCTGTTTTTT
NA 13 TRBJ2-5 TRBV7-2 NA CASSSDGRGTQYF TGTGCCAGCAGCTCGGACGGCCGAGGGACCCAGTACTTC
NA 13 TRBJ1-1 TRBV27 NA CASSLTWDTEAFF TGTGCCAGCAGTTTAACGTGGGACACTGAAGCTTTCTTT
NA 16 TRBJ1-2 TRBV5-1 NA CASSPPAGPRGDGYTF TGCGCCAGCAGCCCCCCGGCTGGGCCGAGAGGGGATGGCTACACCTTC
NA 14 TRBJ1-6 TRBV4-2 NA CASSQDTGRSPLHF TGTGCCAGCAGCCAAGATACGGGTCGTTCACCCCTCCACTTT
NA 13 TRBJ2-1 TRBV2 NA CASTIGEDNEQFF TGTGCCAGCACCATAGGTGAGGACAATGAGCAGTTCTTC
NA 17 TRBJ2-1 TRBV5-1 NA CASSLGGSLSSYNEQFF TGCGCCAGCAGCTTGGGCGGCTCTTTAAGCTCCTACAATGAGCAGTTCTTC
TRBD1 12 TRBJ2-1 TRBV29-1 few CSGGQGYNEQFF TGCAGCGGAGGACAGGGCTACAATGAGCAGTTCTTC
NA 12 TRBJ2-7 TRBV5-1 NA CASSLNYYEQYF TGCGCCAGCAGCTTGAACTACTACGAGCAGTACTTC
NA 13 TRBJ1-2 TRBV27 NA CASSPGWGSFSFF TGTGCCAGCAGTCCGGGTTGGGGCTCCTTCAGCTTCTTC
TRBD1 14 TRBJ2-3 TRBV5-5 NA CASTSGQITDTQYF TGTGCCAGCACTTCGGGACAGATCACAGATACGCAGTATTTT
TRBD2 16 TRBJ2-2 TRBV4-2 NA CASSRGTSGNTGELFF TGTGCCAGCAGCCGAGGGACTAGCGGGAACACCGGGGAGCTGTTTTTT
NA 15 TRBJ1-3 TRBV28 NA CASSTFRLSGNTIYF TGTGCCAGCAGTACTTTTCGGTTGTCTGGAAACACCATATATTTT
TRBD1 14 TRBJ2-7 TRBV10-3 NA CASRAQQGADEQYF TGTGCCTCCAGGGCCCAACAGGGGGCTGACGAGCAGTACTTC
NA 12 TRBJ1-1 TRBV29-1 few CSVIRMNTEAFF TGCAGCGTAATACGGATGAACACTGAAGCTTTCTTT
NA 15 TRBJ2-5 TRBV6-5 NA CASSFPTGGVETQYF TGTGCCAGCAGCTTCCCCACAGGGGGGGTTGAGACCCAGTACTTC
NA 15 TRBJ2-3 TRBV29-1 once CSVEVRSTSTDTQYF TGCAGCGTTGAAGTCAGGAGTACTAGCACAGATACGCAGTATTTT
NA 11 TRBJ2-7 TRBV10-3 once CAISRDYEQYF TGTGCCATCAGTAGGGACTACGAGCAGTACTTC
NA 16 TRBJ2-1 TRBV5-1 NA CASSLGWSSGNNEQFF TGCGCCAGCAGCTTGGGCTGGTCCTCGGGAAACAATGAGCAGTTCTTC
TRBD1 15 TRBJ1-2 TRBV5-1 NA CASSSGTGIFYGYTF TGCGCCAGCAGCTCAGGGACAGGGATTTTCTATGGCTACACCTTC
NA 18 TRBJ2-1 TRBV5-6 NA CASSLSPRGGIGDNEQFF TGTGCCAGCAGCTTGAGTCCGCGGGGCGGGATTGGGGACAATGAGCAGTTCTTC
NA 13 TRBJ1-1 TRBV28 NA CASSPDSRLSAFF TGTGCCAGCAGTCCCGACAGTCGCCTCTCTGCTTTCTTT
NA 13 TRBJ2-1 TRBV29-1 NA CSAGRGLYNEQFF TGCAGCGCGGGGAGAGGGTTGTATAATGAGCAGTTCTTC
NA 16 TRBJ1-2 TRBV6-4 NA CASSDSTAWGFYGYTF TGTGCCAGCAGTGACTCGACCGCCTGGGGGTTCTATGGCTACACCTTC
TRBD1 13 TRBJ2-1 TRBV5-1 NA CASIRDRDNEQFF TGCGCCAGCATCCGGGACAGGGACAATGAGCAGTTCTTC